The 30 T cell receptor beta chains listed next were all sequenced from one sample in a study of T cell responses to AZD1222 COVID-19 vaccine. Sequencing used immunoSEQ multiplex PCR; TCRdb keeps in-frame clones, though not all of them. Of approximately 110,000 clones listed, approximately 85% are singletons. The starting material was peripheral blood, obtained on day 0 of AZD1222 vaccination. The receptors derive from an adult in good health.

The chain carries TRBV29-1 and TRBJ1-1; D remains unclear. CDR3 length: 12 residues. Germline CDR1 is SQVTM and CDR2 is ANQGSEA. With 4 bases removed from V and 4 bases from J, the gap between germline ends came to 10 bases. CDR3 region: CSVGSRGTEAFF. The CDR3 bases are TGCAGCGTTGGGAGCCGGGGCACTGAAGCTTTCTTT.

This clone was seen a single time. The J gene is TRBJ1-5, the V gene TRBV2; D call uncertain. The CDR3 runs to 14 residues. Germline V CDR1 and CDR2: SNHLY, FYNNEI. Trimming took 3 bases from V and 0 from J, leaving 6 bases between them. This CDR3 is CASSDRHSNQPQHF. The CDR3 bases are TGTGCCAGCAGTGACCGGCATAGCAATCAGCCCCAGCATTTT.

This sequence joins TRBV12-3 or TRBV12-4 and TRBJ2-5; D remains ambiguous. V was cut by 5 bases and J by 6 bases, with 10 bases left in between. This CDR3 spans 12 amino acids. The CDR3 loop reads CASSADRQTQYF. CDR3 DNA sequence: TGTGCCAGCAGTGCCGACCGACAGACCCAGTACTTC.

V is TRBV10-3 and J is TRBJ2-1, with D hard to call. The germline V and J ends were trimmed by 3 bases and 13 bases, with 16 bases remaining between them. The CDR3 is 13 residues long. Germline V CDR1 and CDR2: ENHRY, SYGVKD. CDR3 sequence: CAISDSYIPHQFF. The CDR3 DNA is TGTGCCATCAGTGACAGCTACATACCCCATCAGTTCTTC.

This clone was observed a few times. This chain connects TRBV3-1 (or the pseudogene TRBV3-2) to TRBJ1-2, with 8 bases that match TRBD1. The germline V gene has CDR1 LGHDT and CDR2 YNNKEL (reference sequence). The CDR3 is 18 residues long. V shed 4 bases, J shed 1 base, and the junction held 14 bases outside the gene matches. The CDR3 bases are TGTGCCAGCAGCCCCTCCCCCCGGACAGGGCTAATTAACTATGGCTACACCTTC. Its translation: CASSPSPRTGLINYGYTF.

CDR3 sequence reads: CASTPRDRRDSPLHF. In DNA, the CDR3 is TGTGCCAGCACCCCCAGGGACAGGAGGGATTCACCCCTCCACTTT. The gene calls are TRBV28 and TRBJ1-6; 8 bases are a match to TRBD1. CDR1 is MDHEN and CDR2 is SYDVKM in the germline V gene. CDR3 length: 15 amino acids. V was pared by 7 bases and J by 8 bases, with 10 bases of the junction left unmatched.

The CDR3 DNA follows: TGTGCCAGCAGCTTACAGGGGGCTTTCCCCTCACCCCTCCACTTT. It codes for CASSLQGAFPSPLHF. The chain joins TRBV7-2 to TRBJ1-6; the match to TRBD1 covers 8 bases. Germline lookup yields CDR1 SGHTA and CDR2 FQGNSA. The CDR3 loop spans 15 amino acids. V lost 2 bases to trimming and J lost 10 bases; unmatched junction nucleotides: 7.

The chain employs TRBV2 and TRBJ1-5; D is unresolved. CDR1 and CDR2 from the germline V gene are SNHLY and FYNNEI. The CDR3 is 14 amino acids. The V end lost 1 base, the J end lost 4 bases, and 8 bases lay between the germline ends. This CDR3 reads CASSEVGRNQPQHF. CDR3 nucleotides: TGTGCCAGCAGTGAAGTTGGGAGAAATCAGCCCCAGCATTTT. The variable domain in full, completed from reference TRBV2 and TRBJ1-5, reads EPEVTQTPSHQVTQMGQEVILRCVPISNHLYFYWYRQILGQKVEFLVSFYNNEISEKSEIFDDQFSVERPDGSNFTLKIRSTKLEDSAMYFCASSEVGRNQPQHFGDGTRLSIL.

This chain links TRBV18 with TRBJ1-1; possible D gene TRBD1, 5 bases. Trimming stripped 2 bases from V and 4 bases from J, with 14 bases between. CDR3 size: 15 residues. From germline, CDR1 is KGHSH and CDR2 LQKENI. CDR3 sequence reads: CASSPARQDITEAFF. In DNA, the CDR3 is TGTGCCAGCTCACCAGCGAGGCAGGACATCACTGAAGCTTTCTTT.

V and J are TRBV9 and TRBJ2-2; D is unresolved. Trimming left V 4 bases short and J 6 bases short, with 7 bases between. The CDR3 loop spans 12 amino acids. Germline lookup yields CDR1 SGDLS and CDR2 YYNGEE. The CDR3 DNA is TGTGCCAGCAGCATTAGCCCCGGGGAGCTGTTTTTT. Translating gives CASSISPGELFF.

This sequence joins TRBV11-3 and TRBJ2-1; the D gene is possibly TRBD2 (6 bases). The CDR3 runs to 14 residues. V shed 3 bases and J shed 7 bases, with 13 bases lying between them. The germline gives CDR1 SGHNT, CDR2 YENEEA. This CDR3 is CASSLEGRGNEQFF. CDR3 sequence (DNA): TGTGCCAGCAGCTTGGAGGGAAGAGGGAATGAGCAGTTCTTC.

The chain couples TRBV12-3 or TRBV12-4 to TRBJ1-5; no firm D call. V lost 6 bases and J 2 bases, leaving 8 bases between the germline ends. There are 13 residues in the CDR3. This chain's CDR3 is CASRPAGNQPQHF. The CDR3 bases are TGTGCCAGCAGGCCGGCGGGCAATCAGCCCCAGCATTTT.

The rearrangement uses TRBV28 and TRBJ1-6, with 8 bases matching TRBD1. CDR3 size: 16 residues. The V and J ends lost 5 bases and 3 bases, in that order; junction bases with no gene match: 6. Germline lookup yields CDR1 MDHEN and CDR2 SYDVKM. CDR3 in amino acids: CASSTRTGRYNSPLHF. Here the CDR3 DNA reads TGTGCCAGCAGTACCCGGACAGGGCGCTATAATTCACCCCTCCACTTT.

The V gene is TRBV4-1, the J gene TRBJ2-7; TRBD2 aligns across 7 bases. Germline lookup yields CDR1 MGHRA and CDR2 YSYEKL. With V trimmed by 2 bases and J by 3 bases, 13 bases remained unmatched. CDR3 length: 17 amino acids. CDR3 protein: CASSQSSAGVGNYEQYF. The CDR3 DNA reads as TGCGCCAGCAGCCAAAGCTCGGCGGGAGTGGGGAACTACGAGCAGTACTTC.

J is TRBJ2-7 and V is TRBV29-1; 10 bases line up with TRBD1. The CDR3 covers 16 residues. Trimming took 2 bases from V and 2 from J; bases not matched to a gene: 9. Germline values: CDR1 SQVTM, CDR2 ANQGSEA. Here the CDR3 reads CSVELAPGQGTYEQYF. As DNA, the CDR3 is TGCAGCGTTGAACTTGCCCCGGGACAGGGGACCTACGAGCAGTACTTC.

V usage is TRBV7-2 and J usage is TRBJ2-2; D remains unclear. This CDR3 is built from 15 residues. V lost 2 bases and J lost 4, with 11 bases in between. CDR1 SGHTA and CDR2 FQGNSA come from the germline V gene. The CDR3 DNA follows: TGTGCCAGCAGCTTATTTCTGGGCGGCACCGGGGAGCTGTTTTTT. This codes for CASSLFLGGTGELFF.

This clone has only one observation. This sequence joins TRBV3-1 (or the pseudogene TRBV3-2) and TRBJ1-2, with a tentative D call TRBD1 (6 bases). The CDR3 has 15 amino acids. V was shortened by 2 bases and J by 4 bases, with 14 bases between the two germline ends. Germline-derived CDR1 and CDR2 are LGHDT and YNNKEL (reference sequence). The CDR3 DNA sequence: TGTGCCAGCAGCCAAAGGACGGGGGCTCCCTATGGCTACACCTTC. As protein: CASSQRTGAPYGYTF.

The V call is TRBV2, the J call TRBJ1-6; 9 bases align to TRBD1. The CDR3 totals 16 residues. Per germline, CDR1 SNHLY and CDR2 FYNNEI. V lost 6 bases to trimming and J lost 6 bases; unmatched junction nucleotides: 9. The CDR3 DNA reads TGTGCCAGCAGCTTGGGACAGGGCCGCGGTAATTCACCCCTCCACTTT. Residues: CASSLGQGRGNSPLHF.

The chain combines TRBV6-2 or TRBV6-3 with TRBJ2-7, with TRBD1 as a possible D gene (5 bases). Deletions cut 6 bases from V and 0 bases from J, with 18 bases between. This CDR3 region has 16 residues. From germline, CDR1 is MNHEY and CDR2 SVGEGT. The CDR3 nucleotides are TGTGCCAGCAGCCGAAAGCTTGGCAGGGTCTCCTACGAGCAGTACTTC. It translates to CASSRKLGRVSYEQYF.

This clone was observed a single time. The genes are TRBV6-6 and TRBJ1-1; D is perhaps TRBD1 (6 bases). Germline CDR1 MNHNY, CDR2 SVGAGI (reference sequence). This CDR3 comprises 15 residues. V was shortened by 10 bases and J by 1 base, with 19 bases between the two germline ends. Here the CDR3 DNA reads TGTGCCATCCGGCAGTTCGGGACAAGGAACACTGAAGCTTTCTTT. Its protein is CAIRQFGTRNTEAFF.

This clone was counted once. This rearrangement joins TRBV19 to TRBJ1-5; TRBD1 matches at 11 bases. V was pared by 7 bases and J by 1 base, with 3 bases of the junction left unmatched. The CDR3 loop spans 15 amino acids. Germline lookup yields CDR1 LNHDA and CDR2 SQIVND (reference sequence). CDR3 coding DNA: TGTGCCAGTAACCGGGACAGGGGGAGCAATCAGCCCCAGCATTTT. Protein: CASNRDRGSNQPQHF.

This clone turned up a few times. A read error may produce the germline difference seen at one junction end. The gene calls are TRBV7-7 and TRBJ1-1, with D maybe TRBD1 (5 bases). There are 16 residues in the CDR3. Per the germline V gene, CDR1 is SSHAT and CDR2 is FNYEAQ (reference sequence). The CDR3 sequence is CASSLHPPGHPGEAFF. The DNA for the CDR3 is TGTGCTAGCAGCTTACATCCTCCGGGGCACCCTGGCGAAGCTTTCTTT.

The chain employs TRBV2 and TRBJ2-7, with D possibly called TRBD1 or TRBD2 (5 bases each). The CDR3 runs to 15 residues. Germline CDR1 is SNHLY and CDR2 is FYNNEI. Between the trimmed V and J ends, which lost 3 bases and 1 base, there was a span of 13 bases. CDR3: CASSDGTGKSYEQYF. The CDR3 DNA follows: TGTGCCAGCAGTGACGGGACGGGGAAATCCTACGAGCAGTACTTC.

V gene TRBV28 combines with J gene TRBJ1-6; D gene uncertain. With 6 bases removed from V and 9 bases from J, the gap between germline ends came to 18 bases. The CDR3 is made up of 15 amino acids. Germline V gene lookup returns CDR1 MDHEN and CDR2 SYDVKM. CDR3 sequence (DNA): TGTGCCAGCAGCCCATCAGATGGGGATACTTCACCCCTCCACTTT. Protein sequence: CASSPSDGDTSPLHF. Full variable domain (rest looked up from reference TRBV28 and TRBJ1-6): DVKVTQSSRYLVKRTGEKVFLECVQDMDHENMFWYRQDPGLGLRLIYFSYDVKMKEKGDIPEGYSVSREKKERFSLILESASTNQTSMYLCASSPSDGDTSPLHFGNGTRLTVT.

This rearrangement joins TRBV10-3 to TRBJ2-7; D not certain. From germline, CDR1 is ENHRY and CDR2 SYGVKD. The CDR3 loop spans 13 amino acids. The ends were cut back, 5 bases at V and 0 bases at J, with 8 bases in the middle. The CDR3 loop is CAISTGSSYEQYF. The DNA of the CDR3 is TGTGCCATCAGTACCGGAAGCTCCTACGAGCAGTACTTC.

CDR3 protein: CASSEKPFANTIYF. The DNA for the CDR3 is TGTGCCAGCAGTGAAAAACCGTTCGCAAACACCATATATTTT. The genes are TRBV6-1 and TRBJ1-3; D is undetermined. V gave up 2 bases and J gave up 6 bases, with 11 bases separating them. The CDR3 is made up of 14 amino acids. CDR1 and CDR2 from the germline V gene are MNHNS and SASEGT.

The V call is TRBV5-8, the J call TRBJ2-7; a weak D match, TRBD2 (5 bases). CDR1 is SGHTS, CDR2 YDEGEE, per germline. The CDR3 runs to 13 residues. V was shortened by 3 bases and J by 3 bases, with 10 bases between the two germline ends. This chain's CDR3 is CASSSGLIYEQYF. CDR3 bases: TGTGCCAGCAGCTCCGGACTTATCTACGAGCAGTACTTC.

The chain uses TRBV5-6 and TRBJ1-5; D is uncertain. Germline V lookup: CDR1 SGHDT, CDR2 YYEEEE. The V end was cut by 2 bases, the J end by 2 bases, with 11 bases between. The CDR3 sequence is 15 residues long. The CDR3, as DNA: TGTGCCAGCAGCTTCGGCAGCTCCCGCAATCAGCCCCAGCATTTT. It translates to CASSFGSSRNQPQHF.

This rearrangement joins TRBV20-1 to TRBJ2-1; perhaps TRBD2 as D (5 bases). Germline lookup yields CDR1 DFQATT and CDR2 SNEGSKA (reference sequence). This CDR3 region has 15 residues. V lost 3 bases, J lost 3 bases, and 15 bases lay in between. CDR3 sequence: CSASGELEVYNEQFF. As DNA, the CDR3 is TGCAGTGCTAGTGGGGAACTGGAGGTCTACAATGAGCAGTTCTTC.

In DNA, the CDR3 is TGTGCCTGGAGTCCAGGACAGGGTACAGATACGCAGTATTTT. The encoded protein is CAWSPGQGTDTQYF. The rearrangement links TRBV30 to TRBJ2-3, with 8 positions matching TRBD1. With V trimmed by 2 bases and J by 3 bases, 4 bases remained unmatched. This CDR3 has 14 residues. Germline V gene sequence: CDR1 GTSNPN, CDR2 SVGIG (reference sequence).